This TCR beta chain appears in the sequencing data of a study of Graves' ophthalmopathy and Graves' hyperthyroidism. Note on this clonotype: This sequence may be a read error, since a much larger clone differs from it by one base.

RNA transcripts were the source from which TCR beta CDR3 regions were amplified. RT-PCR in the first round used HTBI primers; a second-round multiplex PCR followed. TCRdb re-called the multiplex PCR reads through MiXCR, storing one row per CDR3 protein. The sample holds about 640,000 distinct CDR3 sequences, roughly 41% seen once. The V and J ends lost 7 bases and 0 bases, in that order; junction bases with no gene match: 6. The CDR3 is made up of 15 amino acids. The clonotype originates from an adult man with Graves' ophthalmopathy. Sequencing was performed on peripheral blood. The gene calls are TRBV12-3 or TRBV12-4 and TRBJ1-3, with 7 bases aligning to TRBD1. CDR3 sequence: CASNPTGTSGNTIYF. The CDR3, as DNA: TGTGCCAGCAATCCGACAGGGACCTCTGGAAACACCATATATTTT.